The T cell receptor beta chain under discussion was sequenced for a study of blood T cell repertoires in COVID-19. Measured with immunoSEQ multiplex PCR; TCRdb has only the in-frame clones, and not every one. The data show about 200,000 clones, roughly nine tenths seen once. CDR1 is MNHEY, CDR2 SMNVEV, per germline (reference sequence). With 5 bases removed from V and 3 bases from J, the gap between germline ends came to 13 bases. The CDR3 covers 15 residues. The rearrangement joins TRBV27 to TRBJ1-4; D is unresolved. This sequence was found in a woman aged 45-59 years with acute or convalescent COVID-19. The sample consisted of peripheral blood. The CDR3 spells CASSLQPAANEKLFF. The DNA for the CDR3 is TGTGCCAGCAGTCTCCAGCCGGCGGCTAATGAAAAACTGTTTTTT.